A single sample is the source of the 32 T cell receptor beta chains below, sequenced in a study of blood T cell repertoires in COVID-19. Libraries were prepared by immunoSEQ multiplex PCR; TCRdb keeps only in-frame clonotypes and omits some of them. The sample yields approximately 39,000 clones, 94% seen once. Input material: peripheral blood. The receptors were gathered from a human donor with active COVID-19. The donor label of this sample is uncertain.

The chain employs TRBV27 and TRBJ2-7; 8 bases match TRBD1. J lost 8 bases, V lost 2 bases, and 8 bases had no gene match. Looked up from germline, CDR1 is MNHEY and CDR2 is SMNVEV (reference sequence). This CDR3 contains 14 residues. The CDR3 region has the DNA TGTGCCAGCAGTTTAGGGGTCAGGGGGCCTCAGCAGTACTTC. Protein: CASSLGVRGPQQYF.

This clone was observed a single time. This chain joins TRBV19 and TRBJ1-5; 8 nucleotides align to TRBD1. Looked up from germline, CDR1 is LNHDA and CDR2 is SQIVND (reference sequence). V lost 4 bases and J lost 2; bases outside the gene matches: 4. The CDR3 length is 15 residues. The CDR3 protein is CASSRTGSGNQPQHF. CDR3 DNA sequence: TGTGCCAGTAGTAGGACAGGGTCGGGCAATCAGCCCCAGCATTTT.

The J gene is TRBJ2-7, the V gene TRBV7-9, with a possible D match to TRBD1 (6 bases). Deletions cut 4 bases from V and 2 bases from J, with 18 bases between. Germline values: CDR1 SEHNR, CDR2 FQNEAQ (reference sequence). This CDR3 is 16 amino acids long. CDR3 region: CASSWALQGFPYEQYF. The CDR3, as DNA: TGTGCCAGCAGCTGGGCCCTACAGGGATTTCCCTACGAGCAGTACTTC.

In this sample, this clone turned up once. V gene TRBV27 combines with J gene TRBJ2-5; D ambiguous. The CDR3 runs to 14 residues. CDR1 is MNHEY and CDR2 is SMNVEV in the germline V gene (reference sequence). V shed 4 bases and J shed 5 bases, with 14 bases lying between them. The CDR3 is CASSSLSTLETQYF. The CDR3 DNA reads TGTGCCAGCAGTTCCCTCAGTACCTTGGAGACCCAGTACTTC.

The V and J genes are TRBV4-3 and TRBJ1-6; D ambiguous. Looked up from germline, CDR1 is LGHNA and CDR2 is YSLEER. V shed 4 bases and J shed 7 bases, with 17 bases lying between them. The CDR3 contains 16 residues. The CDR3 DNA sequence: TGCGCCAGCAGCCCCCACGGGTCCCTAAACAATTCACCCCTCCACTTT. Its translation: CASSPHGSLNNSPLHF.

This clone was counted once. This chain links TRBV6-5 with TRBJ1-2; 9 nucleotides match TRBD1. The CDR3 length is 11 residues. The V gene end was trimmed by 6 bases and the J gene end by 8 bases; junction bases not matched to a gene: 1. Germline lookup yields CDR1 MNHEY and CDR2 SVGAGI. In DNA, the CDR3 is TGTGCCAGCAGCGGGACAGGGGGCTACACCTTC. Residues: CASSGTGGYTF.

The genes are TRBV28 and TRBJ2-6; D is undetermined. Germline assignment: CDR1 MDHEN and CDR2 SYDVKM. The CDR3 loop spans 15 amino acids. Between the trimmed V and J ends, which lost 2 bases and 0 bases, there was a span of 5 bases. CDR3 in amino acids: CASSLILSGANVLTF. The CDR3 bases are TGTGCCAGCAGTTTAATCCTCTCTGGGGCCAACGTCCTGACTTTC.

The chain employs TRBV7-2 and TRBJ2-1; a weak D match, TRBD2 (6 bases). The V gene lost 5 bases and the J gene lost 0 bases, with 11 bases spanning the gap. Germline CDR1 reads SGHTA; CDR2 reads FQGNSA. The CDR3 loop spans 15 amino acids. In DNA form, the CDR3 reads TGTGCCAGCAGCCGGCCCGGGGGCTCCTACAATGAGCAGTTCTTC. Translated, it gives CASSRPGGSYNEQFF.

CDR3 bases: TGTGCCAGCAGTGAAGCTAGACAGACAGGTCACCGGGGCTACACCTTC. Protein sequence: CASSEARQTGHRGYTF. J is TRBJ1-2 and V is TRBV6-1, with D tentatively TRBD1 (6 bases). This CDR3 comprises 16 residues. From germline, CDR1 is MNHNS and CDR2 SASEGT. V was shortened by 0 bases and J by 8 bases, with 19 bases between the two germline ends.

This chain uses TRBV11-2 with TRBJ1-1; 8 bases line up with TRBD1. CDR1 SGHAT and CDR2 FQNNGV come from the germline V gene. Germline trimming cut 7 bases from V and 4 bases from J; bases unmatched to any gene: 5. This CDR3 comprises 13 residues. CDR3 coding DNA: TGTGCCAGCATCGAGACAGGGGTCACTGAAGCTTTCTTT. Its protein is CASIETGVTEAFF.

The CDR3 DNA sequence: TGTGCCAGCTCACTTGGACAGGGCTACGAGCAGTACTTC. It codes for CASSLGQGYEQYF. J is TRBJ2-7 and V is TRBV18; 8 nucleotides match TRBD1. The CDR3 loop spans 13 amino acids. The ends lost 4 bases at V and 3 bases at J; junction bases unmatched: 2. Germline V gene data show CDR1 as KGHSH and CDR2 as LQKENI.

This sequence joins TRBV24-1 and TRBJ2-5; maybe TRBD1 (5 bases). Germline CDR1 is KGHDR and CDR2 is SFDVKD. Trimming shortened V by 7 bases and J by 2 bases, and 13 bases separated the two germline ends. This CDR3 is 14 amino acids long. This chain's CDR3 is CATRGPAGQETQYF. Written as DNA, the CDR3 is TGTGCCACCAGGGGGCCGGCAGGTCAAGAGACCCAGTACTTC.

The J gene is TRBJ2-3, the V gene TRBV11-2; TRBD2 agrees at 9 bases. This CDR3 has 16 residues. After removal of 3 bases from V and 2 bases from J, the junction contained 6 bases not matched to a gene. In germline, CDR1 is SGHAT, CDR2 FQNNGV. Here the CDR3 reads CASSLGLAGITDTQYF. The CDR3 nucleotides read TGTGCCAGCAGCTTGGGGCTAGCGGGAATCACAGATACGCAGTATTTT.

This clone was seen a single time. The rearrangement uses TRBV27 and TRBJ2-1; 7 nucleotides match TRBD1. The CDR3 spans 12 residues. The ends lost 5 bases at V and 12 bases at J; junction bases unmatched: 7. The germline gives CDR1 MNHEY, CDR2 SMNVEV (reference sequence). The CDR3 coding sequence is TGTGCCAGCAGTGCCCGGGACAGAGGGCAGTTCTTC. It translates to CASSARDRGQFF.

The chain joins TRBV5-1 to TRBJ2-5; 8 bases agree with TRBD2. This CDR3 region has 14 residues. V was pared by 4 bases and J by 5 bases, with 7 bases of the junction left unmatched. Germline CDR1 is SGHRS and CDR2 is YFSETQ. The CDR3 DNA sequence: TGCGCCAGCAGCGGAGGTAGCGGGGAGGAGACCCAGTACTTC. As protein: CASSGGSGEETQYF. Full variable domain (outside the CDR3, taken from reference TRBV5-1 and TRBJ2-5): KAGVTQTPRYLIKTRGQQVTLSCSPISGHRSVSWYQQTPGQGLQFLFEYFSETQRNKGNFPGRFSGRQFSNSRSEMNVSTLELGDSALYLCASSGGSGEETQYFGPGTRLLVL.

The gene calls are TRBV20-1 and TRBJ2-3; the match to TRBD2 covers 12 bases. CDR1 and CDR2 from the germline V gene are DFQATT and SNEGSKA (reference sequence). The CDR3 sequence is 19 residues long. Unmatched junction bases numbered 19, after V lost 3 bases and J lost 6 bases. The CDR3 reads CSASSRGLAGEVPHDTQYF. The CDR3 DNA sequence: TGCAGTGCTAGTTCTAGGGGACTAGCGGGCGAAGTGCCCCATGATACGCAGTATTTT.

The chain carries TRBV2 and TRBJ2-1; perhaps TRBD1 as D (6 bases). With 4 bases removed from V and 9 bases from J, the gap between germline ends came to 13 bases. Germline CDR1 SNHLY, CDR2 FYNNEI. This CDR3 comprises 13 residues. The CDR3 region has the DNA TGTGCCAGCAGTGGGCAGGGGAGAAGTGAGCAGTTCTTC. Protein: CASSGQGRSEQFF.

This clone was found once. The chain links TRBV7-2 to TRBJ2-1; a possible D gene is TRBD2 (5 bases). V was pared by 9 bases and J by 7 bases, with 22 bases between. Germline V gene lookup returns CDR1 SGHTA and CDR2 FQGNSA. The CDR3 has 15 amino acids. CDR3 in DNA: TGTGCCAGTACGCGGGTGGCGTTATATAAGAATGAGCAGTTCTTC. Its translation is CASTRVALYKNEQFF.

CDR3 residues: CASSLEARTAYEQYF. CDR3 in DNA: TGTGCCAGCAGCTTAGAAGCCCGGACTGCCTACGAGCAGTACTTC. The chain uses TRBV7-2 and TRBJ2-7; D might be TRBD2 (5 bases). Trimming took off 1 base at V and 2 bases at J, with 12 bases between the two ends. Germline CDR1 is SGHTA and CDR2 is FQGNSA. CDR3 size: 15 residues. Variable domain in full (rest from reference TRBV7-2 and TRBJ2-7): GAGVSQSPSNKVTEKGKDVELRCDPISGHTALYWYRQSLGQGLEFLIYFQGNSAPDKSGLPSDRFSAERTGGSVSTLTIQRTQQEDSAVYLCASSLEARTAYEQYFGPGTRLTVT.

CDR3 sequence (DNA): TGTGCCAGCAGCTTGGACTCCGCGGGCTACACCTTC. Amino acids: CASSLDSAGYTF. The chain uses TRBV11-2 and TRBJ1-2; D remains ambiguous. The CDR3 is 12 residues long. Between the trimmed V and J ends, which lost 3 bases and 8 bases, there was a span of 10 bases. Germline-derived CDR1 and CDR2 are SGHAT and FQNNGV. The full variable domain, with the rest looked up from reference TRBV11-2 and TRBJ1-2, is EAGVAQSPRYKIIEKRQSVAFWCNPISGHATLYWYQQILGQGPKLLIQFQNNGVVDDSQLPKDRFSAERLKGVDSTLKIQPAKLEDSAVYLCASSLDSAGYTFGSGTRLTVV.

This clone was detected only once. The gene calls are TRBV5-1 and TRBJ2-5, with TRBD1 as a possible D gene (6 bases). The CDR3 has 15 amino acids. The germline V gene encodes CDR1 SGHRS and CDR2 YFSETQ. Trimming cost V 0 bases and J 2 bases, with 11 bases left between them. For the CDR3, the DNA is TGCGCCAGCAGCTTGGCCGACAGGAGACAAGAGACCCAGTACTTC. Residues: CASSLADRRQETQYF. The full variable domain, rest sourced from reference TRBV5-1 and TRBJ2-5, is KAGVTQTPRYLIKTRGQQVTLSCSPISGHRSVSWYQQTPGQGLQFLFEYFSETQRNKGNFPGRFSGRQFSNSRSEMNVSTLELGDSALYLCASSLADRRQETQYFGPGTRLLVL.

This chain links TRBV12-3 or TRBV12-4 with TRBJ1-1; TRBD1 matches at 10 bases. This CDR3 is 13 amino acids long. V shed 6 bases, J shed 4 bases, and the junction held 2 bases outside the gene matches. The CDR3 region has the DNA TGTGCCAGCAGAGGGACAGGGGCCACTGAAGCTTTCTTT. Translating it yields CASRGTGATEAFF.

V is TRBV19 and J is TRBJ1-1; D remains unclear. This CDR3 has 15 residues. The germline V and J ends were trimmed by 5 bases and 5 bases, with 18 bases remaining between them. Germline V lookup: CDR1 LNHDA, CDR2 SQIVND (reference sequence). Here the CDR3 reads CASSYGFNSRTEAFF. CDR3 in DNA: TGTGCCAGTAGTTACGGGTTTAATAGTCGGACTGAAGCTTTCTTT.

This rearrangement joins TRBV7-9 to TRBJ2-7; 10 bases match TRBD1. The CDR3 has 16 amino acids. Germline CDR1 SEHNR, CDR2 FQNEAQ (reference sequence). Losses at the gene ends were 5 bases for V and 6 bases for J; bases not matched to a gene: 13. CDR3 in amino acids: CASSRLIVGQGGEQYF. The CDR3 DNA reads as TGTGCCAGCAGCCGCCTGATAGTAGGACAGGGGGGCGAGCAGTACTTC. The complete variable domain, with remaining parts taken from reference TRBV7-9 and TRBJ2-7, reads DTGVSQNPRHKITKRGQNVTFRCDPISEHNRLYWYRQTLGQGPEFLTYFQNEAQLEKSRLLSDRFSAERPKGSFSTLEIQRTEQGDSAMYLCASSRLIVGQGGEQYFGPGTRLTVT.

J is TRBJ1-4 and V is TRBV7-9; 11 bases are a match to TRBD1. Germline V CDR1 and CDR2: SEHNR, FQNEAQ (reference sequence). CDR3 length equals 16 residues. Losses at the gene ends were 4 bases for V and 4 bases for J; bases not matched to a gene: 5. CDR3 bases: TGTGCCAGCAGCTCAGGACAGGGGGCGATTAATGAAAAACTGTTTTTT. Protein product: CASSSGQGAINEKLFF.

The chain uses TRBV7-8 and TRBJ1-2; D is unclear. CDR1 and CDR2 (germline): SGHVS, FQNEAQ. V shed 2 bases and J shed 5 bases, with 15 bases lying between them. This CDR3 comprises 15 residues. The DNA for the CDR3 is TGTGCCAGCAGCTTATCCGATGGCGGAGCTTATGGCTACACCTTC. Protein: CASSLSDGGAYGYTF.

This chain connects TRBV2 to TRBJ2-2; 9 bases agree with TRBD2. Germline V gene data show CDR1 as SNHLY and CDR2 as FYNNEI. Trimming cost V 6 bases and J 0 bases; bases outside gene matches: 5. CDR3 size: 16 residues. Here the CDR3 DNA reads TGTGCCAGCAGGGGGGTAGCGGGGGCGAACACCGGGGAGCTGTTTTTT. Protein: CASRGVAGANTGELFF.

In DNA form, the CDR3 reads TGTGCCAGCAGCTCAGGGCGGGGCCGGCGTGGCAATGAGCAGTTCTTC. Residues: CASSSGRGRRGNEQFF. The V and J genes are TRBV5-8 and TRBJ2-1; D may be TRBD2 (6 bases). The V gene's germline CDR1 is SGHTS and CDR2 YDEGEE. This CDR3 is 16 amino acids long. The V gene lost 3 bases and the J gene lost 6 bases, with 19 bases spanning the gap.

The chain employs TRBV6-6 and TRBJ2-5; 7 nucleotides match TRBD1. The germline V gene has CDR1 MNHNY and CDR2 SVGAGI (reference sequence). Trimming cost V 6 bases and J 4 bases; bases outside gene matches: 11. This CDR3 is built from 15 residues. CDR3 sequence (DNA): TGTGCCAGCAGATTCGGACAGGAAAACTCAGAGACCCAGTACTTC. The encoded protein is CASRFGQENSETQYF.

The chain employs TRBV6-2 or TRBV6-3 and TRBJ2-7; TRBD1 aligns across 11 bases. The CDR3 extends over 15 amino acids. V trimming: 4 bases; J trimming: 1 base; junction bases outside the gene matches: 3. Germline V gene sequence: CDR1 MNHEY, CDR2 SVGEGT. CDR3 amino acids: CASSWGQGGSYEQYF. The CDR3 region has the DNA TGTGCCAGCAGTTGGGGACAGGGGGGTTCCTACGAGCAGTACTTC.

The rearrangement joins TRBV10-1 to TRBJ2-5; D not certain. The length of the CDR3 is 9 residues. The V and J ends lost 4 bases and 14 bases respectively, with 8 bases between them. Germline V gene sequence: CDR1 WNHNN, CDR2 SYGVQD (reference sequence). CDR3 amino acids: CASSGAPYF. CDR3 DNA sequence: TGCGCCAGCAGTGGGGCCCCCTACTTC.

The rearrangement joins TRBV5-1 to TRBJ2-7; D is ambiguous. Per the germline V gene, CDR1 is SGHRS and CDR2 is YFSETQ. Trimming took off 3 bases at V and 4 bases at J, with 5 bases between the two ends. This CDR3 is 11 amino acids long. CDR3 in amino acids: CASSSFYEQYF. CDR3 nucleotides: TGCGCCAGCAGCTCATTTTACGAGCAGTACTTC. The complete variable domain, with remaining parts taken from reference TRBV5-1 and TRBJ2-7, reads KAGVTQTPRYLIKTRGQQVTLSCSPISGHRSVSWYQQTPGQGLQFLFEYFSETQRNKGNFPGRFSGRQFSNSRSEMNVSTLELGDSALYLCASSSFYEQYFGPGTRLTVT.